What follows describes a single T cell receptor (beta chain). After constant-region reverse-primer amplification, full-length variable regions underwent semi-nested PCR with Nested Universal Primer A. Each CDR3 protein gets one entry after TCRdb re-called the 5' RACE reads with MiXCR. The table shows approximately 40,000 distinct CDR3 sequences, with about 29% occurring only once. The V and J ends lost 4 bases and 4 bases respectively, with 13 bases between them. The CDR3 runs to 14 residues. The germline V gene encodes CDR1 LGHNA and CDR2 YNFKEQ. The receptor comes from a female donor with breast cancer. Sequencing input: tumor-infiltrating memory CD4+ T cells sorted from the breast tumor. The subset here: memory CD4+ T cells, CD4+CD45RO+CD25-. The chain has TRBV4-2 and TRBJ1-2; D gene ambiguous. Written as DNA, the CDR3 is TGTGCCAGCAGCCCCGAGGCCAGTCCCTATGGCTACACCTTC. It specifies CASSPEASPYGYTF.